One T cell receptor (beta chain) is described in this entry. Germline lookup yields CDR1 LNHDA and CDR2 SQIVND (reference sequence). CDR3 size: 15 residues. V shed 3 bases and J shed 0 bases, with 12 bases lying between them. The data belong to a study of blood T cell repertoires in COVID-19. How the authors handled the data: It was from reference gene primer amplification that nucleated cell counts were estimated. Assay used: immunoSEQ multiplex PCR; TCRdb lists only in-frame clones, some missing. Clone size and the V and J calls come from that table; the DNA yielded D and trimming. The table includes approximately 130,000 clones, over 75% detected once.

The sequencing input was peripheral blood. The V and J genes are TRBV19 and TRBJ2-7; a weak D match, TRBD1 (5 bases). The source of this sequence is a man aged 45-60 years with acute or convalescent COVID-19. The CDR3 DNA sequence: TGTGCCAGTAGTATTACCCAGGGCCTCTCCTACGAGCAGTACTTC. Residues: CASSITQGLSYEQYF.